The 21 T cell receptor beta chains presented below share a single source sample, sequenced in a study of blood T cell repertoires in COVID-19. Here immunoSEQ multiplex PCR was the method, and the copy in TCRdb shows in-frame clones only, minus some. The table shows 210,000 or so clones, with about 90% occurring only once. The specimen was peripheral blood. The receptors were sampled from a man over 45 with acute or convalescent COVID-19.

The chain employs TRBV2 and TRBJ2-3; D remains ambiguous. V dropped 1 base and J dropped 0 bases, with 11 bases sitting between them. The CDR3 totals 16 residues. The germline V gene has CDR1 SNHLY and CDR2 FYNNEI. The CDR3 DNA reads TGTGCCAGCAGTGAAGGGCCAACCTCTAGCACAGATACGCAGTATTTT. It is translated as CASSEGPTSSTDTQYF.

V and J are TRBV7-9 and TRBJ2-5; the match to TRBD2 covers 13 bases. CDR3 length: 16 amino acids. V lost 5 bases, J lost 4 bases, and 7 bases stayed unmatched. Germline CDR1 SEHNR, CDR2 FQNEAQ (reference sequence). The CDR3 is CASSRWGLAGIETQYF. CDR3 coding DNA: TGTGCCAGCAGCAGGTGGGGACTAGCGGGAATAGAGACCCAGTACTTC.

The chain carries TRBV4-2 and TRBJ2-3; no clear D. The CDR3 runs 14 residues. Germline loops: CDR1 LGHNA, CDR2 YNFKEQ. Deletions cut 6 bases from V and 4 bases from J, with 14 bases between. As DNA, the CDR3 is TGTGCCAGCAGATCGGAGCTAAACGCAGATACGCAGTATTTT. Translated, it gives CASRSELNADTQYF.

The chain has TRBV28 and TRBJ1-5, with 8 bases that match TRBD1. V gave up 6 bases and J gave up 4 bases; unmatched junction bases: 11. Germline V gene lookup returns CDR1 MDHEN and CDR2 SYDVKM. The CDR3 runs 16 residues. The CDR3 is CASSSADREWNQPQHF. Written as DNA, the CDR3 is TGTGCCAGCAGCTCCGCGGACAGGGAATGGAATCAGCCCCAGCATTTT.

The V call is TRBV9, the J call TRBJ1-2; no clear D gene. Trimming pared 0 bases from V and 4 bases from J, leaving 13 bases between. The germline gives CDR1 SGDLS, CDR2 YYNGEE. The CDR3 is made up of 15 amino acids. The DNA for the CDR3 is TGTGCCAGCAGCGTAGGGGATACAGCGGGCTATGGCTACACCTTC. Translation gives CASSVGDTAGYGYTF.

The V and J genes are TRBV20-1 and TRBJ1-5; D may be TRBD1 (5 bases). V lost 7 bases and J lost 6, with 10 bases in between. The germline CDR1 and CDR2 sequences are DFQATT and SNEGSKA (reference sequence). This CDR3 spans 11 amino acids. The CDR3: CSVQGTQPQHF. The CDR3 DNA is TGCAGTGTCCAGGGCACTCAGCCCCAGCATTTT.

The rearrangement links TRBV2 to TRBJ2-5; TRBD2 aligns across 9 bases. Germline-derived CDR1 and CDR2 are SNHLY and FYNNEI. The CDR3 runs 15 residues. Trimming removed 3 bases from V and 5 bases from J; junction bases left unmatched: 7. CDR3 nucleotides: TGTGCCAGCAGTGATAGTCCCCTAGCGGGGGAGACCCAGTACTTC. Encoded protein: CASSDSPLAGETQYF.

This clone came up a few times. The J gene is TRBJ1-1, the V gene TRBV28; D remains ambiguous. The CDR3 length is 12 residues. Trimming took off 3 bases at V and 5 bases at J, with 7 bases between the two ends. Per the germline V gene, CDR1 is MDHEN and CDR2 is SYDVKM. This CDR3 reads CASSLFSTEAFF. The CDR3 DNA reads as TGTGCCAGCAGTTTGTTTTCTACTGAAGCTTTCTTT.

The chain has TRBV6-4 and TRBJ2-2; 8 positions match TRBD2. The germline gives CDR1 MRHNA, CDR2 SNTAGT. The CDR3 has 14 residues. V gave up 2 bases and J gave up 6 bases; unmatched junction bases: 2. CDR3: CASSDEAGAGELFF. In DNA form, the CDR3 reads TGTGCCAGCAGTGACGAAGCGGGAGCCGGGGAGCTGTTTTTT.

CDR3: CASSFSLGTIYF. The CDR3, as DNA: TGTGCCAGCAGCTTCTCCCTCGGCACCATATATTTT. J is TRBJ1-3 and V is TRBV7-9; D ambiguous. There are 12 residues in the CDR3. Trimming shortened V by 3 bases and J by 9 bases, and 9 bases separated the two germline ends. Per germline, CDR1 SEHNR and CDR2 FQNEAQ (reference sequence). Variable domain in full (rest from reference TRBV7-9 and TRBJ1-3): DTGVSQNPRHKITKRGQNVTFRCDPISEHNRLYWYRQTLGQGPEFLTYFQNEAQLEKSRLLSDRFSAERPKGSFSTLEIQRTEQGDSAMYLCASSFSLGTIYFGEGSWLTVV.

CDR3 coding DNA: TGTGCCACCAGCAACTCAGACAGGCTAGCCTACAATGAGCAGTTCTTC. It encodes CATSNSDRLAYNEQFF. This chain uses TRBV15 with TRBJ2-1; D is perhaps TRBD1 (6 bases). There are 16 residues in the CDR3. The germline V and J ends were trimmed by 4 bases and 2 bases, with 15 bases remaining between them. Germline values: CDR1 LNHNV, CDR2 YYDKDF (reference sequence).

This clone was counted a few times. V usage is TRBV9 and J usage is TRBJ2-1; D not certain. Germline V gene sequence: CDR1 SGDLS, CDR2 YYNGEE. There are 17 residues in the CDR3. V lost 1 base and J lost 4, with 18 bases in between. CDR3 nucleotide sequence: TGTGCCAGCAGCGTATCCCCCACCGGGTATTCGTACAATGAGCAGTTCTTC. Encoded protein: CASSVSPTGYSYNEQFF.

The chain links TRBV5-1 to TRBJ1-6; 8 bases are shared with TRBD1. This CDR3 is 14 amino acids long. V shed 0 bases, J shed 9 bases, and the junction held 2 bases outside the gene matches. CDR1 is SGHRS and CDR2 is YFSETQ in the germline V gene. This chain's CDR3 is CASSLGQGSSPLHF. CDR3 coding DNA: TGCGCCAGCAGCTTGGGACAGGGGAGTTCACCCCTCCACTTT.

The V gene is TRBV7-2, the J gene TRBJ2-1; TRBD2 might be the D (7 bases). V lost 5 bases to trimming and J lost 10 bases, with 21 bases between them. Germline CDR1 is SGHTA and CDR2 is FQGNSA. The CDR3 runs to 15 residues. The CDR3 reads CASSPAAGATAEQFF. The CDR3 nucleotides read TGTGCCAGCAGCCCCGCGGCGGGGGCGACAGCGGAGCAGTTCTTC.

The gene calls are TRBV5-1 and TRBJ1-3, with D uncertain. Trimming shortened V by 4 bases and J by 0 bases, and 11 bases separated the two germline ends. Per germline, CDR1 SGHRS and CDR2 YFSETQ. The CDR3 totals 15 residues. The CDR3 DNA reads as TGCGCCAGCAGCCCCGGTCCCGACTCTGGAAACACCATATATTTT. Translated: CASSPGPDSGNTIYF.

On this clone itself: Other DNA sequences within the sample encode an identical CDR3. This sequence joins TRBV18 and TRBJ2-1, with unresolved D. V lost 2 bases and J lost 3, with 5 bases in between. The germline gives CDR1 KGHSH, CDR2 LQKENI. This CDR3 has 13 residues. The CDR3 nucleotides read TGTGCCAGCTCACCAGGCAGCTACAATGAGCAGTTCTTC. It encodes CASSPGSYNEQFF.

This chain connects TRBV6-6 to TRBJ2-6, with D tentatively TRBD2 (5 bases). The CDR3 runs to 15 residues. CDR1 and CDR2 from the germline V gene are MNHNY and SVGAGI (reference sequence). The V and J ends lost 0 bases and 2 bases respectively, with 5 bases between them. CDR3 sequence reads: CASSYSGAGANVLTF. The CDR3 DNA reads as TGTGCCAGCAGTTACTCCGGGGCTGGGGCCAACGTCCTGACTTTC.

The J gene is TRBJ1-3, the V gene TRBV12-3 or TRBV12-4; D gene ambiguous. The CDR3 has 12 residues. V was cut by 10 bases and J by 4 bases, with 11 bases left in between. As DNA, the CDR3 is TGTGCCACGGCGGGAGGCGGAAACACCATATATTTT. Its protein product is CATAGGGNTIYF.

This clone turned up a few times. The gene calls are TRBV30 and TRBJ1-5; D not certain. This CDR3 has 15 residues. Germline CDR1 and CDR2: GTSNPN and SVGIG (reference sequence). The V gene lost 3 bases and the J gene lost 0 bases, with 12 bases spanning the gap. The chain's CDR3 is CAWSITDLSNQPQHF. Here the CDR3 DNA reads TGTGCCTGGAGCATAACAGACCTTAGCAATCAGCCCCAGCATTTT.

V usage is TRBV7-2 and J usage is TRBJ2-7; 11 bases fit TRBD1. The CDR3 totals 13 residues. The junction had 1 base not matched to a gene; V was cut back by 4 bases and J by 5 bases. CDR1 is SGHTA, CDR2 FQGNSA, per germline. In DNA, the CDR3 is TGTGCCAGCAGCTGGACAGGGGGCCACGAGCAGTACGTC. Protein product: CASSWTGGHEQYV.

The rearrangement uses TRBV5-8 and TRBJ2-1; a weak D match, TRBD2 (7 bases). Germline V gives CDR1 SGHTS, CDR2 YDEGEE. The CDR3 runs to 16 residues. Trimming took off 2 bases at V and 0 bases at J, with 12 bases between the two ends. This CDR3 reads CASSFTGRGSYNEQFF. In DNA form, the CDR3 reads TGTGCCAGCAGCTTTACAGGGAGGGGCTCCTACAATGAGCAGTTCTTC.